This T cell receptor (beta chain) appears in the sequencing data of a study of blood T cell repertoires in COVID-19. In the study overall: Acute-phase and convalescent COVID-19 samples originated in the United States, Italy and Spain. PBMCs, B-cell-depleted T cells, or T cells provided the cDNA or gDNA that made up the material.

Participants were aged about 18 to 90 years, lived in 20 to 30 US areas, and enrolled virtually. A few counts support this clone. The data were produced by immunoSEQ multiplex PCR, yet TCRdb's version contains in-frame clones alone and is incomplete. This repertoire shows 150,000 to 200,000 clones, approximately 88% found once; its top ten account for roughly 13%. V lost 2 bases, J lost 0 bases, and 10 bases lay in between. The CDR3 covers 15 residues. Germline assignment: CDR1 WNHNN and CDR2 SYGVQD (reference sequence). The rearrangement joins TRBV10-1 to TRBJ1-1; D remains ambiguous. Source material: PBMCs or T cells enriched from blood (not recorded which). The origin of this receptor is a woman between 55 and 75 years old who had recovered from COVID-19. The CDR3 nucleotides are TGCGCCAGCAGTGAGAATGCAGTGATGAACACTGAAGCTTTCTTT. It yields the protein CASSENAVMNTEAFF.